Listed below are T cell receptor beta chains from one sample, sequenced in a study of regulatory T cells in long-lasting Graves disease. TCRdb called the multiplex PCR reads again in MiXCR, with one record for every CDR3 protein. Of fewer than 450,000 distinct CDR3 sequences listed, about 15% were seen once; the top ten hold approximately 7.8%. This sample also appeared in a second study, on T cells in Graves' hyperthyroidism and ophthalmopathy.

The sample in question was peripheral blood mononuclear cells (PBMCs), obtained at new diagnosis, from a patient treated with antithyroid drugs. These receptors were obtained from a woman in her 40s with Graves disease. CDR3s include the opening cysteine and the closing phenylalanine or tryptophan. The D gene is left open where the match is weak. Clone size appears in some rows only: once, few, many, or a class for an expanded clone.

V	J	size	length	D	DNA	CDR3
TRBV2	TRBJ2-1	many	11	.	TGTGCCAGCAGGATGGCAGGTGAGCAGTTCTTC	CASRMAGEQFF
TRBV15	TRBJ1-2	many	17	TRBD1	TGTGCCACCAGCAGAGATGGGGACAGGGACGGAGGCTATGGCTACACCTTC	CATSRDGDRDGGYGYTF
TRBV5-1	TRBJ2-1	many	12	TRBD1	TGTGCCAGCAGACAGGGGGGCAATGAGCAGTTCTTC	CASRQGGNEQFF
TRBV27	TRBJ2-3	many	10	.	TGTGCCACCCGCACAGATACGCAGTATTTT	CATRTDTQYF
TRBV28	TRBJ2-1	many	19	.	TGTGCCAGCAGTCCCCAGGGTATGGACCTACCAAGCTCCTACAATGAGCAGTTCTTC	CASSPQGMDLPSSYNEQFF
TRBV19	TRBJ1-1	many	13	.	TGTGCCAGTAGTAACAGCTTCTCGCCTGAAGCTTTCTTT	CASSNSFSPEAFF
TRBV5-4	TRBJ2-3	.	15	TRBD1	TGTGCCAGCAGCTCGAAACAGGGGTTCACAGATACGCAGTATTTT	CASSSKQGFTDTQYF
TRBV29-1	TRBJ2-2	many	13	TRBD1	TGCAGCGCTAGGACAGGGCCCACCGGGGAGCTGTTTTTT	CSARTGPTGELFF
TRBV12-5	TRBJ2-3	.	19	TRBD2	TGTGCTAGTGGTCTAATCCCCGGGACTAGCGATACTAGCACAGATACGCAGTATTTT	CASGLIPGTSDTSTDTQYF
TRBV4-1	TRBJ2-3	.	17	TRBD2	TGCGCCAGCAGCTTCCGACTAGCGGGAGGGTCGGGAGATACGCAGTATTTT	CASSFRLAGGSGDTQYF
TRBV2	TRBJ1-1	many	14	.	TGTGCCAGCAGTTGGTTAACGGCGAACACTGAAGCTTTCTTT	CASSWLTANTEAFF
TRBV19	TRBJ1-2	few	12	.	TGTGCCAGTAGTATAGGGAAACAGGGACACACCTTC	CASSIGKQGHTF
TRBV20-1	TRBJ2-5	many	11	.	TGCAGTGCTGACATACAAGAGACCCAGTACTTC	CSADIQETQYF
TRBV5-6	TRBJ1-1	.	14	.	TGTGCCAGCAGCTTGTCGTGGGGGGGTAAGGGAGCTTTCTTT	CASSLSWGGKGAFF
TRBV7-7	TRBJ2-3	many	15	TRBD2	TGTGCTAGCAGTAGGACAGCGGGGGTAACAGATACGCAGTATTTT	CASSRTAGVTDTQYF
TRBV12-3/TRBV12-4	TRBJ1-5	many	15	.	TGTGCCAGCAGTCTGGGGGACAACTATAATCAGCCCCAGCATTTT	CASSLGDNYNQPQHF
TRBV28	TRBJ2-5	.	13	.	TGTGCCAGCAGTTTAGACGCCCCGGAGACCCAGTACTTC	CASSLDAPETQYF
TRBV7-2	TRBJ2-7	many	14	.	TGTGCCAGCAGCCGACGGACAAGTTCCTACGAGCAGTACTTC	CASSRRTSSYEQYF
TRBV7-9	TRBJ2-1	few	14	.	TGTGCCAGCAGCCCCTGGGGGGAGTTCAATGAGCAGTTCTTC	CASSPWGEFNEQFF
TRBV6-1	TRBJ2-1	.	15	TRBD2	TGTGCCAGCAGTGAACGGGGGGGCGCTTCCAATGAGCAGTTCTTC	CASSERGGASNEQFF
TRBV9	TRBJ2-7	.	12	.	TGTGCCAGAGGGGTATACTCCTACGAGCAGTACTTC	CARGVYSYEQYF
TRBV12-3/TRBV12-4	TRBJ1-1	many	11	.	TGTGCCCGCACGGAGAACACTGAAGCTTTCTTT	CARTENTEAFF
TRBV7-6	TRBJ1-5	many	13	.	TGTGCCAGCAGCTTACAGGCTAATCAGCCCCAGCATTTT	CASSLQANQPQHF
TRBV12-5	TRBJ2-3	.	15	TRBD1	TGTGCTAGCACCCGAAGGACAGGGAGCACAGATACGCAGTATTTT	CASTRRTGSTDTQYF
TRBV11-3	TRBJ2-5	many	16	TRBD2	TGTGCCAGCAGCAAAGGGACTAGCGGGAGAGGAGAGACCCAGTACTTC	CASSKGTSGRGETQYF
TRBV13	TRBJ2-5	many	16	TRBD1	TGTGCCAGCAGCCCTACCACGGACAGGACGAGAGAGACCCAGTACTTC	CASSPTTDRTRETQYF
TRBV3-1	TRBJ2-7	few	15	.	TGTGCCAGCAGTCCACAGTTCCTGAGGTCCTACGAGCAGTACTTC	CASSPQFLRSYEQYF
TRBV4-1	TRBJ2-5	.	15	.	TGCGCCAGCAGCCAATCCGCGACGACCCAAGAGACCCAGTACTTC	CASSQSATTQETQYF
TRBV15	TRBJ2-5	many	13	.	TGTGCCACCAGCAGAGCCTTAGGGAAGACCCAGTACTTC	CATSRALGKTQYF
TRBV20-1	TRBJ2-1	few	14	TRBD2	TGCAGTGCTAGAGATAGCGGGAGGTTGAATGAGCAGTTCTTC	CSARDSGRLNEQFF
TRBV18	TRBJ2-7	many	14	.	TGTGCCAGCTCACCCGGGACTCCGAGGGGGGAGCAGTACTTC	CASSPGTPRGEQYF
TRBV20-1	TRBJ2-5	many	12	.	TGCAGTGCTAGAGTTAGGGAAGAGACCCAGTACTTC	CSARVREETQYF
TRBV28	TRBJ2-1	.	16	.	TGTGCCAGCAGTTTCTCTTCCGGGACTGGGCGCAATGAGCAGTTCTTC	CASSFSSGTGRNEQFF
TRBV5-1	TRBJ2-7	many	15	.	TGCGCCAGCTCCATAGGAAGGCAGGGGACCCACGAGCAGTACTTC	CASSIGRQGTHEQYF
TRBV28	TRBJ2-5	many	15	TRBD1	TGTGCCAGCAGTTTTGGCACAGGGGGATGGGAGACCCAGTACTTC	CASSFGTGGWETQYF
TRBV6-5	TRBJ2-3	many	19	TRBD2	TGTGCCAGCAGTTACTCGCCCATATCTAGCGGGAGGAGCACAGATACGCAGTATTTT	CASSYSPISSGRSTDTQYF
TRBV19	TRBJ2-1	.	16	.	TGTGCCAGTAGCAATGGAGGTTTTAGCTCCTACAATGAGCAGTTCTTC	CASSNGGFSSYNEQFF
TRBV20-1	TRBJ1-1	.	15	.	TGCAGTGCCAGCCCACAGGGTGCCATGAACACTGAAGCTTTCTTT	CSASPQGAMNTEAFF
TRBV12-3/TRBV12-4	TRBJ2-7	.	14	.	TGTGCCAGCAGTTTAATCAGGAGCTCCTACGAGCAGTACTTC	CASSLIRSSYEQYF
TRBV5-1	TRBJ2-7	few	15	TRBD2	TGCGCCAGCAGCTTGGTAGCGGGGAGCTCCTACGAGCAGTACTTC	CASSLVAGSSYEQYF